This T cell receptor beta chain was sequenced in a study of T cells in Graves' hyperthyroidism and ophthalmopathy. RNA transcripts gave rise to amplified TCR beta CDR3 regions. Carried out on the TCR CDR3, a first-round RT-PCR used the HTBI primer set. TCRdb analysed the multiplex PCR reads with MiXCR anew, one entry per CDR3 protein. The profile shows approximately 300,000 distinct CDR3 sequences, roughly a fifth of them singletons. This clonotype showed up just a few times. The CDR3 has 14 residues. V was clipped by 6 bases and J by 5 bases; unmatched bases: 6. The J gene is TRBJ2-2, the V gene TRBV12-3 or TRBV12-4, with 7 bases identical to TRBD1. The sample taken for sequencing was blood. The TCR comes from a man over 45 with Graves' ophthalmopathy. CDR3 region: CASSRGQATGELFF. DNA of the CDR3: TGTGCCAGCAGCCGAGGACAGGCAACCGGGGAGCTGTTTTTT.